The 4 T cell receptor beta chains listed next were all sequenced from one sample in a study of T cells in Graves' hyperthyroidism and ophthalmopathy. Amplification targeted TCR beta CDR3 regions from RNA transcripts. The TCR CDR3 first-round RT-PCR relied on the HTBI primer set. MiXCR, applied by TCRdb to the multiplex PCR reads, yields one record per CDR3 protein. The repertoire consists of 400,000 to 550,000 distinct CDR3 sequences, with around an eighth occurring once and the leading ten covering around a sixth. Material for sequencing was blood. The receptors here all came from a woman aged 18-29 years with Graves' hyperthyroidism.

Many counts were recorded for this clonotype. This rearrangement joins TRBV30 to TRBJ1-2, with D possibly TRBD1 on 6 matching bases. V lost 2 bases and J lost 7, with 11 bases in between. Germline lookup yields CDR1 GTSNPN and CDR2 SVGIG (reference sequence). The CDR3 extends over 12 amino acids. In nucleotides, the CDR3 is TGTGCCTGGAGTATGGGGGCGCGTGGCTACACCTTC. Its protein product is CAWSMGARGYTF.

This clonotype was observed many times. The chain combines TRBV9 with TRBJ2-1; 10 positions match TRBD2. Losses at the gene ends were 0 bases for V and 9 bases for J; bases not matched to a gene: 9. This CDR3 has 16 amino acids. In germline, CDR1 is SGDLS, CDR2 YYNGEE. The CDR3 region has the DNA TGTGCCAGCAGCGTAGATCCAGCGGGAGGGCCTAGTGAGCAGTTCTTC. This codes for CASSVDPAGGPSEQFF.

This clonotype was observed many times. In DNA form, the CDR3 reads TGTGCCAGCAGCTCGGTGGGACACCGCTCCTACGAGCAGTACTTC. Translation: CASSSVGHRSYEQYF. This chain joins TRBV7-2 and TRBJ2-7, with TRBD1 as a possible D gene (6 bases). The length of the CDR3 is 15 residues. With 4 bases removed from V and 0 bases from J, the gap between germline ends came to 13 bases. CDR1 and CDR2 (germline): SGHTA, FQGNSA.

This clonotype came up many times. The CDR3 here is CASTSGTSYEQYF. The DNA for the CDR3 is TGTGCTTCGACTAGCGGGACCTCCTACGAGCAGTACTTC. J is TRBJ2-7 and V is TRBV28, with TRBD2 identical over 11 bases. Germline CDR1 and CDR2: MDHEN and SYDVKM. The CDR3 is 13 amino acids.